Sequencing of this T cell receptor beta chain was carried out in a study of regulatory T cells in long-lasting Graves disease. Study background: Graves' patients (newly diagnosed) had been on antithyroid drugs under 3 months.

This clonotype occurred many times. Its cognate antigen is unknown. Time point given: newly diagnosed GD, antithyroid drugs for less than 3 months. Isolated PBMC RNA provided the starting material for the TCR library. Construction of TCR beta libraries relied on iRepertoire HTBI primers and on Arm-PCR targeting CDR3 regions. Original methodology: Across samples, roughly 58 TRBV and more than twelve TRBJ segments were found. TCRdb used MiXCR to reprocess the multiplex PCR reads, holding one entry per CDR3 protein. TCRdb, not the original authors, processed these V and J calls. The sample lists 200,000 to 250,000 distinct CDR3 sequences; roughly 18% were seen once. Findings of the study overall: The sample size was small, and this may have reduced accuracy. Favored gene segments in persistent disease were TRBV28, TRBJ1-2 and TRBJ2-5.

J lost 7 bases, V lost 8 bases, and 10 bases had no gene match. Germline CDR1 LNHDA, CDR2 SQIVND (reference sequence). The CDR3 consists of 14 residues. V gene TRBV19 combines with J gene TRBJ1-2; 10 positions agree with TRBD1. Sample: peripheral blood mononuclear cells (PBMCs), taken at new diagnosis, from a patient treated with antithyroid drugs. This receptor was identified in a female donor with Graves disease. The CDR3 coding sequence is TGTGCCAGTTGTAAAACCGGGACAGGGGTTGGCTACACCTTC. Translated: CASCKTGTGVGYTF.